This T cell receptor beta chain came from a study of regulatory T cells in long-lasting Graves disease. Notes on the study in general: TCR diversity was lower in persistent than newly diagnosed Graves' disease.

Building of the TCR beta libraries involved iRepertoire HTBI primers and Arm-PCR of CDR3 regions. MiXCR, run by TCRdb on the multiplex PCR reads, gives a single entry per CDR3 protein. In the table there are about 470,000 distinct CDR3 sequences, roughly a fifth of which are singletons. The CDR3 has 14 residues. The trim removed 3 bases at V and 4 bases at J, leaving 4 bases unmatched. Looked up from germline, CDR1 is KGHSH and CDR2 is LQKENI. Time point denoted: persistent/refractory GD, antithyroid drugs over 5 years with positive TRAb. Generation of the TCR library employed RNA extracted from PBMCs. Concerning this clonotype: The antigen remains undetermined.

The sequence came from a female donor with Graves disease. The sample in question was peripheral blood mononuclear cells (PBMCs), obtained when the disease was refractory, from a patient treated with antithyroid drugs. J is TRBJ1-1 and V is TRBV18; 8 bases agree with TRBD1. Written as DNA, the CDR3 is TGTGCCAGCTCACCCCCGGACAGGGTCACTGAAGCTTTCTTT. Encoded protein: CASSPPDRVTEAFF.